The 5 T cell receptor beta chains below were found in one sample sequenced in a study of blood T cell repertoires in COVID-19. The table came from immunoSEQ multiplex PCR; TCRdb's copy has only in-frame clones and leaves some out. The sample lists around 190,000 clones; around 83% were seen once. Sequencing was carried out using peripheral blood. These receptors all come from a human donor in a cohort sampled during active COVID-19.

The J gene is TRBJ1-3, the V gene TRBV2, with TRBD1 matching over 7 bases. In germline, CDR1 is SNHLY, CDR2 FYNNEI. V was pared by 6 bases and J by 4 bases, with 6 bases of the junction left unmatched. The CDR3 totals 14 residues. This CDR3 is CASSRDSYGNTIYF. CDR3 DNA: TGTGCCAGCAGCCGGGACAGCTACGGAAACACCATATATTTT.

The rearrangement joins TRBV6-5 to TRBJ2-7; TRBD2 aligns across 10 bases. The V gene end was trimmed by 6 bases and the J gene end by 0 bases; junction bases not matched to a gene: 5. CDR1 and CDR2 (germline): MNHEY, SVGAGI. There are 15 residues in the CDR3. This chain's CDR3 is CASSRLAGGSYEQYF. The CDR3 DNA sequence: TGTGCCAGCAGCCGCTTAGCGGGAGGCTCCTACGAGCAGTACTTC.

The genes are TRBV5-6 and TRBJ2-5; D might be TRBD2 (6 bases). The germline gives CDR1 SGHDT, CDR2 YYEEEE. The V end was cut by 0 bases, the J end by 4 bases, with 13 bases between. The length of the CDR3 is 15 residues. In nucleotides, the CDR3 is TGTGCCAGCAGCTTGGGGGACGGGAGTGGAGAGACCCAGTACTTC. It encodes CASSLGDGSGETQYF.

This chain's CDR3 is CASSVPKVRSNQPQHF. The CDR3 bases are TGTGCCAGCAGTGTCCCTAAAGTCAGGAGCAATCAGCCCCAGCATTTT. The chain employs TRBV2 and TRBJ1-5; D not resolved. In germline, CDR1 is SNHLY, CDR2 FYNNEI. CDR3 length: 16 amino acids. Between the trimmed V and J ends, which lost 4 bases and 1 base, there was a span of 14 bases. The variable domain in full, completed from reference TRBV2 and TRBJ1-5, reads EPEVTQTPSHQVTQMGQEVILRCVPISNHLYFYWYRQILGQKVEFLVSFYNNEISEKSEIFDDQFSVERPDGSNFTLKIRSTKLEDSAMYFCASSVPKVRSNQPQHFGDGTRLSIL.

This chain links TRBV6-6 with TRBJ2-7; maybe TRBD1 (5 bases). The CDR3 consists of 15 residues. Looked up from germline, CDR1 is MNHNY and CDR2 is SVGAGI (reference sequence). V shed 6 bases and J shed 2 bases, with 17 bases lying between them. The CDR3 spells CASSPQGSLPYEQYF. DNA of the CDR3: TGTGCCAGCAGCCCCCAGGGCTCTTTACCCTACGAGCAGTACTTC.